This is a list of T cell receptor beta chains from one sample in a study of blood T cell repertoires in COVID-19. This table comes from immunoSEQ multiplex PCR, and its TCRdb copy is limited to in-frame clones, with some not included. The sample lists around 280,000 clones, around nine tenths occurring once. Source material: PBMCs or T cells enriched from blood (not recorded which). The receptors stem from a woman in her thirties or forties who had recovered from COVID-19. Both conserved end residues are part of each CDR3. The D gene is left open where the match is weak. The size entry is marked missing in some rows and otherwise reads once, few, many or a size class.

v_call,clone_size,d_call,j_call,cdr3_aa,cdr3_nt
TRBV5-4,.,.,TRBJ2-1,CAVGVGGSSYNEQFF,TGTGCCGTCGGGGTGGGAGGCTCATCCTACAATGAGCAATTCTTC
TRBV11-3,.,TRBD1,TRBJ2-1,CASSHGQGGMQFF,TGTGCCAGCAGTCACGGACAGGGGGGGATGCAGTTCTTC
TRBV2,.,TRBD2,TRBJ2-2,CASRDSAGGPGELFF,TGTGCCAGCAGAGACTCAGCGGGAGGGCCCGGGGAGCTGTTTTTT
TRBV5-1,.,.,TRBJ2-1,CASSSLVVKSSYNEQFF,TGCGCCAGCAGCTCCTTAGTGGTGAAGAGCTCCTACAATGAGCAGTTCTTC
TRBV19,.,.,TRBJ1-2,CASSSYDRTYGYTF,TGTGCCAGTAGTTCCTACGACAGAACATATGGCTACACCTTC
TRBV29-1,.,.,TRBJ2-1,CSADAGQGNEQFF,TGCAGCGCTGATGCGGGGCAGGGCAATGAGCAGTTCTTC
TRBV9,.,.,TRBJ2-3,CASSVEIAADTQYF,TGTGCCAGCAGCGTAGAAATAGCGGCAGATACGCAGTATTTT
TRBV10-3,.,TRBD2,TRBJ2-1,CAISDLAGKNNEQFF,TGTGCCATCAGTGACCTAGCGGGTAAGAACAATGAGCAGTTCTTC
TRBV28,.,TRBD1,TRBJ1-2,CASSLGQNYGYTF,TGTGCCAGCAGCCTGGGACAGAACTATGGCTACACCTTC
TRBV5-1,few,TRBD1,TRBJ2-1,CASSSTGDSYNEQFF,TGCGCCAGCAGCTCTACAGGGGACTCCTACAATGAGCAGTTCTTC
TRBV5-4,.,TRBD2,TRBJ2-7,CASSSGGLAAYEQYF,TGTGCCAGCAGTTCCGGAGGCCTAGCGGCCTACGAGCAGTACTTC
TRBV6-5,.,TRBD1,TRBJ1-2,CASSRPGQGIYGYTF,TGTGCCAGCAGCCGCCCGGGACAGGGAATCTATGGCTACACCTTC
TRBV6-5,.,TRBD1,TRBJ2-3,CASSPGTGADTQYF,TGTGCCAGCAGCCCCGGGACAGGGGCAGATACGCAGTATTTT
TRBV5-4,.,.,TRBJ1-4,CASSLKGRPNEKLFF,TGTGCCAGCAGCTTGAAGGGGCGACCTAATGAAAAACTGTTTTTT
TRBV2,.,.,TRBJ2-5,CASKRRGQETQYF,TGTGCCAGCAAACGTAGGGGTCAAGAGACCCAGTACTTC
TRBV5-1,.,.,TRBJ2-5,CASSLLAGAQETQYF,TGCGCCAGCAGCTTGCTCGCAGGGGCTCAAGAGACCCAGTACTTC
TRBV5-1,.,TRBD1,TRBJ1-1,CASSLGVGTGRSTEAFF,TGCGCCAGCAGCTTGGGAGTGGGGACAGGGAGGAGCACTGAAGCTTTCTTT
TRBV7-3,once,.,TRBJ2-3,CASSPGGGTDTQYF,TGTGCCAGCAGCCCTGGAGGGGGCACAGATACGCAGTATTTT
TRBV7-2,.,.,TRBJ1-6,CASSRELPTNSPLHF,TGTGCCAGCAGCCGGGAGCTGCCTACTAATTCACCCCTCCACTTT
TRBV28,.,TRBD2,TRBJ2-3,CASSRPEGGPTDTQYF,TGTGCCAGCAGCCGACCTGAGGGAGGGCCCACAGATACGCAGTATTTT
TRBV6-2/TRBV6-3,.,TRBD2,TRBJ2-1,CASSPASGVYNEQFF,TGTGCCAGCAGTCCGGCTAGCGGAGTCTACAATGAGCAGTTCTTC
TRBV19,.,TRBD1,TRBJ2-2,CASSADRAVTGELFF,TGTGCCAGTAGTGCGGACAGGGCCGTCACCGGGGAGCTGTTTTTT
TRBV5-1,.,TRBD1,TRBJ1-1,CASSLDREGTEAFF,TGCGCCAGCAGCTTAGACAGGGAAGGCACTGAAGCTTTCTTT
TRBV25-1,.,.,TRBJ2-7,CASRDSIYEQYF,TGTGCCAGCAGGGACAGCATCTACGAGCAGTACTTC
TRBV7-2,.,TRBD2,TRBJ2-4,CASSYQRGAKNIQYF,TGTGCCAGCAGCTACCAGCGGGGAGCCAAAAACATTCAGTACTTC
TRBV11-2,.,.,TRBJ1-5,CASSLTPGAHQPQHF,TGTGCCAGCAGCTTAACCCCAGGGGCCCATCAGCCCCAGCATTTT
TRBV5-1,.,.,TRBJ1-1,CASSSEKGWENTEAFF,TGCGCCAGCAGCAGTGAGAAGGGGTGGGAGAACACTGAAGCTTTCTTT
TRBV24-1,.,TRBD2,TRBJ2-1,CATSDPKTLAGNYNEQFF,TGTGCCACCAGTGACCCGAAAACCCTAGCGGGAAACTACAATGAGCAGTTCTTC
TRBV4-3,.,.,TRBJ2-7,CASSQDRGTYEQYF,TGCGCCAGCAGCCAAGATAGGGGAACCTACGAGCAGTACTTC
TRBV28,.,TRBD1,TRBJ2-4,CASSSSVTGHIQYF,TGTGCCAGCAGTTCCTCCGTGACAGGGCACATTCAGTACTTC
TRBV10-1,.,TRBD1,TRBJ2-7,CASSRGQAFSYEQYF,TGCGCCAGCAGCCGTGGACAGGCCTTCAGCTACGAGCAGTACTTC
TRBV9,.,.,TRBJ1-5,CASSVGPSNQPQHF,TGTGCCAGCAGCGTAGGTCCGAGCAATCAGCCCCAGCATTTT
TRBV19,.,TRBD1,TRBJ2-2,CASRTARDSSGGELFF,TGTGCCAGTCGGACCGCTCGGGACAGTTCCGGCGGGGAGCTGTTTTTT
TRBV27,once,TRBD2,TRBJ2-1,CASSVAGVYNEQFF,TGTGCCAGCAGTGTAGCGGGGGTCTACAATGAGCAGTTCTTC
TRBV6-2/TRBV6-3,.,TRBD1,TRBJ1-2,CASSRLGDRDGYTF,TGTGCCAGCAGCCGTCTCGGGGACAGAGATGGCTACACCTTC
TRBV11-2,.,TRBD2,TRBJ2-1,CASSARLAGPTLYNEQFF,TGTGCCAGCAGCGCCCGACTAGCGGGACCTACATTGTACAATGAGCAGTTCTTC
TRBV28,.,.,TRBJ2-7,CASSFRDNTYEQYF,TGTGCCAGCAGTTTTAGGGACAATACCTACGAGCAGTACTTC
TRBV6-5,few,.,TRBJ1-1,CASSTQGRYTEAFF,TGTGCCAGCAGTACCCAGGGAAGGTACACTGAAGCTTTCTTT
TRBV2,.,TRBD1,TRBJ1-4,CASRGGQLGYATNEKLFF,TGTGCCAGCAGGGGGGGACAGTTAGGGTATGCAACTAATGAAAAACTGTTTTTT
TRBV7-8,.,TRBD2,TRBJ2-1,CASSRDSGRYEQFF,TGTGCCAGCAGCCGAGATAGCGGGAGATATGAGCAGTTCTTC
TRBV7-6,.,.,TRBJ2-1,CASSLDLTGLNEQFF,TGTGCCAGCAGCTTAGACTTAACAGGCCTTAATGAGCAGTTCTTC
TRBV15,few,.,TRBJ2-7,CATSRGGGDSYEQYF,TGTGCCACCAGCAGGGGAGGGGGGGACTCCTACGAGCAGTACTTC